These 9 T cell receptor beta chains were sequenced from one sample in a study of blood T cell repertoires in COVID-19. Libraries were prepared by immunoSEQ multiplex PCR; TCRdb keeps only in-frame clonotypes and omits some of them. Of some 300,000 clones listed, about 90% were seen once; the top ten hold more than 1%. The specimen was PBMCs or T cells enriched from blood (not recorded which). The receptors shown here come from a woman aged 25 to 45 who had recovered from COVID-19.

The chain has TRBV28 and TRBJ2-3; 8 bases fit TRBD2. The germline V gene has CDR1 MDHEN and CDR2 SYDVKM. The CDR3 totals 14 residues. Trimming took 8 bases from V and 3 from J; bases not matched to a gene: 7. In DNA form, the CDR3 reads TGTGCCAGCCAGGCCGAGCGGGGGACAGATACGCAGTATTTT. Amino acid sequence: CASQAERGTDTQYF.

The CDR3 loop reads CASSYVTGGNEQFF. The CDR3, as DNA: TGTGCCAGCAGTTACGTGACAGGGGGGAATGAGCAGTTCTTC. This chain uses TRBV6-5 with TRBJ2-1; 9 bases agree with TRBD1. Looked up from germline, CDR1 is MNHEY and CDR2 is SVGAGI. The CDR3 has 14 amino acids. V lost 2 bases and J lost 7; bases outside the gene matches: 3.

The gene calls are TRBV15 and TRBJ2-7; tentative D call: TRBD1 (6 bases). In germline, CDR1 is LNHNV, CDR2 YYDKDF (reference sequence). V was cut by 0 bases and J by 2 bases, with 8 bases left in between. The CDR3 runs 14 residues. The CDR3 DNA reads as TGTGCCACCAGCAGAGAGGGGGACACCTACGAGCAGTACTTC. The encoded protein is CATSREGDTYEQYF.

For the CDR3, the DNA is TGCGCCAGCAGCTTGGAGCCGAACACTGAAGCTTTCTTT. Translated, it gives CASSLEPNTEAFF. The rearrangement joins TRBV5-1 to TRBJ1-1; D call uncertain. The CDR3 has 13 residues. V lost 0 bases and J 1 base, leaving 4 bases between the germline ends. Looked up from germline, CDR1 is SGHRS and CDR2 is YFSETQ. Full variable domain (rest looked up from reference TRBV5-1 and TRBJ1-1): KAGVTQTPRYLIKTRGQQVTLSCSPISGHRSVSWYQQTPGQGLQFLFEYFSETQRNKGNFPGRFSGRQFSNSRSEMNVSTLELGDSALYLCASSLEPNTEAFFGQGTRLTVV.

V gene TRBV5-5 combines with J gene TRBJ1-2, with 11 nucleotides matching TRBD1. With V trimmed by 6 bases and J by 8 bases, 9 bases remained unmatched. The CDR3 runs 14 residues. Per germline, CDR1 SGHKS and CDR2 YYEKEE (reference sequence). CDR3 in amino acids: CASKAGQGAWGYTF. DNA of the CDR3: TGTGCCAGCAAAGCAGGACAGGGGGCGTGGGGCTACACCTTC.

The V call is TRBV10-3, the J call TRBJ2-3, with TRBD2 identical over 9 bases. CDR3 length equals 15 residues. The germline V gene encodes CDR1 ENHRY and CDR2 SYGVKD. V lost 6 bases and J lost 1; bases outside the gene matches: 5. CDR3 bases: TGTGCCATCAGCTCAGGCGGGGGGGGCACAGATACGCAGTATTTT. Translated: CAISSGGGGTDTQYF.

Regarding this clone: An end of the junction does not agree with germline; a read error may underlie this. The V call is TRBV27, the J call TRBJ1-1, with TRBD1 as a possible D gene (5 bases). The CDR3 length is 12 residues. Germline V gene data show CDR1 as MNHEY and CDR2 as SMNVEV (reference sequence). The CDR3 DNA is TGTGCCAGCAGTTCCGACAGATCTGAGGCTTTCTTT. Amino acid sequence: CASSSDRSEAFF.

The count of this clone is one. The gene calls are TRBV28 and TRBJ2-5; the match to TRBD2 covers 12 bases. J gave up 4 bases and V 7 bases, and 7 bases lay outside the gene matches. CDR1 is MDHEN and CDR2 is SYDVKM in the germline V gene. The CDR3 consists of 15 residues. CDR3 region: CASTFLAGGLETQYF. CDR3 nucleotide sequence: TGTGCCAGCACCTTCCTAGCGGGGGGGCTAGAGACCCAGTACTTC.

This rearrangement joins TRBV5-1 to TRBJ2-1, with 10 positions matching TRBD2. Trimming cost V 0 bases and J 6 bases; bases outside gene matches: 6. The CDR3 is 16 amino acids. CDR1 is SGHRS, CDR2 YFSETQ, per germline. CDR3 residues: CASSLGASGGSNEQFF. The CDR3 coding sequence is TGCGCCAGCAGCTTGGGTGCTAGCGGGGGCTCCAATGAGCAGTTCTTC.